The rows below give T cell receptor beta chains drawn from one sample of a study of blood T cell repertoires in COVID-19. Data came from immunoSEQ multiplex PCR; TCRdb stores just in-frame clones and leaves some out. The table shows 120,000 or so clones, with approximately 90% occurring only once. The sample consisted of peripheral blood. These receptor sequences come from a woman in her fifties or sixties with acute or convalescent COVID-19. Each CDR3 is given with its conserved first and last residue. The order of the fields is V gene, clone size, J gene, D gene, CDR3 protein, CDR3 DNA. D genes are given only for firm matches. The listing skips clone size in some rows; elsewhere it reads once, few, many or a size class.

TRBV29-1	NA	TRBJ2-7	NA	CSVGTDKSEQYF	TGCAGCGTTGGAACAGATAAGAGCGAGCAGTACTTC
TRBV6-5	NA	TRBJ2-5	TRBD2	CASSRLAGQETQYF	TGTGCCAGCAGTCGACTAGCGGGGCAAGAGACCCAGTACTTC
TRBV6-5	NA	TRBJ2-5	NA	CASGPEYQETQYF	TGTGCCAGCGGCCCCGAATACCAAGAGACCCAGTACTTC
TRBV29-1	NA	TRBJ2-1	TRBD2	CSVPPPGTSGNEQFF	TGCAGCGTTCCCCCCCCCGGGACTAGCGGCAATGAGCAGTTCTTC
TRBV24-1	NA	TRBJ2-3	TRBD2	CATSDSGLALLGPDTQYF	TGTGCCACCAGTGATTCCGGACTAGCCTTACTAGGGCCAGATACGCAGTATTTT
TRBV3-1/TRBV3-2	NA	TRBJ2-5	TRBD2	CASSQSPGLARETQYF	TGTGCCAGCAGCCAGTCTCCCGGACTAGCAAGGGAGACCCAGTACTTC
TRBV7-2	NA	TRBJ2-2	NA	CASSLEHPNTGELFF	TGTGCCAGCAGCTTAGAACACCCCAACACCGGGGAGCTGTTTTTT
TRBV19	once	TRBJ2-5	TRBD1	CASSIKGQDVRTQYF	TGTGCCAGTAGTATAAAAGGACAGGATGTTCGGACCCAGTACTTC
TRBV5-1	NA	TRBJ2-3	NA	CASSSPGGTDTQYF	TGCGCCAGCAGCTCCCCAGGGGGGACAGATACGCAGTATTTT
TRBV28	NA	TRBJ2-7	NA	CASSPSRMGLAYEQYF	TGTGCCAGCAGCCCCTCGAGGATGGGACTCGCCTACGAGCAGTACTTC
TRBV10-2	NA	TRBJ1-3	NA	CASSGQAGNTIYF	TGCGCCAGCAGTGGACAGGCTGGAAACACCATATATTTT
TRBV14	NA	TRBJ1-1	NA	CASSHLREARHEAFF	TGTGCCAGCAGCCACTTGAGGGAGGCACGTCATGAAGCTTTCTTT
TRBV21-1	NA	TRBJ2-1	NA	CASSKRGLAGGKYYNEQFF	TGTGCCAGCAGTAAAAGGGGACTAGCGGGAGGAAAATACTACAATGAGCAGTTCTTC
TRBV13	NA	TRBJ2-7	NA	CASSSPGHSYEQYF	TGTGCCAGCAGCTCTCCGGGACACTCCTACGAGCAGTACTTC
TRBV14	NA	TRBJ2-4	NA	CASSQSRGKNIQYF	TGTGCCAGCAGCCAAAGCAGGGGCAAAAACATTCAGTACTTC
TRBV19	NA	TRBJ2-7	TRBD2	CASTPGKTLAGGYEQYF	TGTGCCAGTACTCCAGGAAAGACCCTAGCGGGAGGCTACGAGCAGTACTTC
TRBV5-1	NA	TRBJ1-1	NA	CASSLGTEMNTEAFF	TGCGCCAGCAGCTTGGGGACAGAAATGAACACTGAAGCTTTCTTT
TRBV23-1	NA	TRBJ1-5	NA	CASSQKGKGNQPQHF	TGCGCCAGCAGTCAAAAGGGGAAGGGCAATCAGCCCCAGCATTTT
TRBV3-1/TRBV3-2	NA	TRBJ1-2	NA	CASRPWQVGISNYGYTF	TGTGCCAGCAGGCCTTGGCAGGTTGGAATTTCGAACTATGGCTACACCTTC
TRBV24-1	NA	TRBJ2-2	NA	CATSALHRAGNTGELFF	TGTGCCACCAGTGCCCTTCATCGGGCGGGAAACACCGGGGAGCTGTTTTTT
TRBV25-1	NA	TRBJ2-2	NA	CASSPWAGAVPGELFF	TGTGCCAGCAGTCCCTGGGCAGGGGCGGTACCCGGGGAGCTGTTTTTT
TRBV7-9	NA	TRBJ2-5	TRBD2	CASSPRLAGGGETQYF	TGTGCCAGCAGCCCACGACTAGCGGGAGGGGGGGAGACCCAGTACTTC